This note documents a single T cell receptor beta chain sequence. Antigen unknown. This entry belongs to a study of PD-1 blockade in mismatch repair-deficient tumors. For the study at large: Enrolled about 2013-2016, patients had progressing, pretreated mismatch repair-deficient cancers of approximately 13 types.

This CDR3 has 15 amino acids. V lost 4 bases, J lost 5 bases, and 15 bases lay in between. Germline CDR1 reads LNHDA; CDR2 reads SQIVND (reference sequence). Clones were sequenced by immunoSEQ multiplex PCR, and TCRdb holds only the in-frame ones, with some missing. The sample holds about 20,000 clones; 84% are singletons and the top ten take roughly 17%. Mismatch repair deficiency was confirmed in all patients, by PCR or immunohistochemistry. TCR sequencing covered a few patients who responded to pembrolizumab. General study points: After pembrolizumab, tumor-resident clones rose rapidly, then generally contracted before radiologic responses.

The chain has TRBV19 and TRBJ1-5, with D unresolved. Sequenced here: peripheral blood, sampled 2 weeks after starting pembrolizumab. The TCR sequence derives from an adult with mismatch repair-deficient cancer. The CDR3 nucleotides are TGTGCCAGTAGTAATTGGGCCGGTTCGGATCAGCCCCAGCATTTT. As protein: CASSNWAGSDQPQHF.